The 4 T cell receptor beta chains listed next were all sequenced from one sample in a study of CD8+ T cells in alopecia areata. Isolated RNA was reverse transcribed into cDNA used as the sequencing template. Method: immunoSEQ multiplex PCR; TCRdb's copy keeps in-frame clones and lacks some. Here the sample spans some 120,000 clones, about 50% being singletons. Source material: NKG2D-low CD8+ T cells sorted from blood. All receptors come from a human donor with alopecia areata.

CDR3 protein: CASSSSLNTEAFF. Written as DNA, the CDR3 is TGTGCCAGCAGCTCCTCTCTGAACACTGAAGCTTTCTTT. J is TRBJ1-1 and V is TRBV5-6; D unclear. The V gene lost 3 bases and the J gene lost 0 bases, with 6 bases spanning the gap. Per the germline V gene, CDR1 is SGHDT and CDR2 is YYEEEE. This CDR3 spans 13 amino acids. The whole variable domain, filled in from reference TRBV5-6 and TRBJ1-1, reads DAGVTQSPTHLIKTRGQQVTLRCSPKSGHDTVSWYQQALGQGPQFIFQYYEEEERQRGNFPDRFSGHQFPNYSSELNVNALLLGDSALYLCASSSSLNTEAFFGQGTRLTVV.

The chain is built from TRBV29-1 and TRBJ1-1; 7 positions agree with TRBD1. The CDR3 loop spans 11 amino acids. CDR1 is SQVTM and CDR2 is ANQGSEA in the germline V gene. Trimming at V came to 6 bases and at J to 6 bases, leaving 4 bases not matched to a gene. The CDR3 nucleotides read TGCAGCGTGACAGGGATGGCTGAAGCTTTCTTT. Amino acids: CSVTGMAEAFF.

V is TRBV13 and J is TRBJ2-1; possible D gene TRBD2, 5 bases. The CDR3 extends over 13 amino acids. V was pared by 4 bases and J by 6 bases, with 10 bases between. Germline V CDR1 and CDR2: PRHDT, FYEKMQ (reference sequence). The DNA of the CDR3 is TGTGCCAGCAGCTCACTAGTTCCCAATGAGCAGTTCTTC. It codes for CASSSLVPNEQFF.

The chain is built from TRBV27 and TRBJ2-7, with 9 nucleotides matching TRBD1. This CDR3 has 14 amino acids. Germline-derived CDR1 and CDR2 are MNHEY and SMNVEV (reference sequence). V was clipped by 8 bases and J by 0 bases; unmatched bases: 5. The chain's CDR3 is CASGLGQGSYEQYF. The CDR3 DNA follows: TGTGCCAGCGGCTTGGGACAGGGCTCCTACGAGCAGTACTTC.